The 16 T cell receptor beta chains below come from one sample, sequenced in a study of blood T cell repertoires in COVID-19. Assay used: immunoSEQ multiplex PCR; TCRdb lists only in-frame clones, some missing. The profile shows 200,000 to 300,000 clones, about four fifths of them singletons. Input material: peripheral blood. The receptors originated from a man at least 80 years old with acute or convalescent COVID-19.

CDR3 residues: CASCKTSGGHNEQFF. Here the CDR3 DNA reads TGTGCCAGCTGCAAAACTAGCGGGGGGCACAATGAGCAGTTCTTC. The J gene is TRBJ2-1, the V gene TRBV28; 12 positions match TRBD2. CDR1 and CDR2 (germline): MDHEN, SYDVKM. The CDR3 has 15 residues. V shed 8 bases and J 5 bases; nucleotides not matched to a gene: 7.

V gene TRBV3-1 (or the pseudogene TRBV3-2) combines with J gene TRBJ1-2; D is perhaps TRBD1 (5 bases). Germline V lookup: CDR1 LGHDT, CDR2 YNNKEL (reference sequence). Trimming pared 2 bases from V and 7 bases from J, leaving 5 bases between. The CDR3 is made up of 11 amino acids. The CDR3 nucleotides read TGTGCCAGCAGCCAACAGGGTGGCTACACCTTC. This sequence encodes CASSQQGGYTF.

Only one count was recorded for this clone. This rearrangement joins TRBV18 to TRBJ2-3; the D gene is possibly TRBD1 (6 bases). From germline, CDR1 is KGHSH and CDR2 LQKENI. The CDR3 covers 16 residues. Trimming stripped 6 bases from V and 2 bases from J, with 18 bases between. As DNA, the CDR3 is TGTGCCAGCTCTAGGCAGGGGCAGGCTAACACAGATACGCAGTATTTT. Translating it yields CASSRQGQANTDTQYF.

This chain links TRBV19 with TRBJ1-2; possible D gene TRBD1, 5 bases. Germline V gene lookup returns CDR1 LNHDA and CDR2 SQIVND (reference sequence). The CDR3 length is 15 residues. The V end was cut by 6 bases, the J end by 4 bases, with 18 bases between. The CDR3 coding sequence is TGTGCCAGTAGCCCCGGGACTATTTCGGGCTATGGCTACACCTTC. Translation: CASSPGTISGYGYTF.

The rearrangement joins TRBV11-1 to TRBJ2-3, with D unresolved. V dropped 3 bases and J dropped 6 bases, with 7 bases sitting between them. This CDR3 spans 12 amino acids. Germline CDR1 reads SGHAT; CDR2 reads FQDESV (reference sequence). The CDR3 spells CASSLIGDTQYF. DNA of the CDR3: TGTGCCAGCAGCTTGATCGGTGATACGCAGTATTTT. The complete variable domain, with remaining parts taken from reference TRBV11-1 and TRBJ2-3, reads EAEVAQSPRYKITEKSQAVAFWCDPISGHATLYWYRQILGQGPELLVQFQDESVVDDSQLPKDRFSAERLKGVDSTLKIQPAELGDSAMYLCASSLIGDTQYFGPGTRLTVL.

This chain uses TRBV9 with TRBJ2-1, with 7 bases aligning to TRBD2. The CDR3 contains 16 residues. CDR1 is SGDLS, CDR2 YYNGEE, per germline. Trimming took 0 bases from V and 4 from J; bases not matched to a gene: 7. The CDR3 is CASSVEGRALYNEQFF. The CDR3 DNA is TGTGCCAGCAGCGTAGAAGGGAGGGCCTTGTACAATGAGCAGTTCTTC.

The J gene is TRBJ2-7, the V gene TRBV3-1 (or the pseudogene TRBV3-2); D unresolved. The V gene's germline CDR1 is LGHDT and CDR2 YNNKEL (reference sequence). The V end lost 4 bases, the J end lost 3 bases, and 4 bases lay between the germline ends. The CDR3 totals 11 residues. This chain's CDR3 is CASSRYYEQYF. CDR3 DNA sequence: TGTGCCAGCAGCCGCTACTACGAGCAGTACTTC.

The CDR3: CASSFTYRDTTYEQYF. As DNA, the CDR3 is TGTGCCAGCAGTTTTACCTACAGGGACACTACCTACGAGCAGTACTTC. The chain employs TRBV28 and TRBJ2-7; weak D call: TRBD1 (6 bases). Germline CDR1 MDHEN, CDR2 SYDVKM. V shed 3 bases and J shed 2 bases, with 17 bases lying between them. The CDR3 totals 16 residues.

The V and J genes are TRBV5-1 and TRBJ1-3; TRBD1 aligns across 7 bases. The trim removed 4 bases at V and 4 bases at J, leaving 8 bases unmatched. Looked up from germline, CDR1 is SGHRS and CDR2 is YFSETQ. The CDR3 contains 15 residues. DNA of the CDR3: TGCGCCAGCAGCCCAGGGCCGACAGGGGGAAACACCATATATTTT. Translation: CASSPGPTGGNTIYF.

The rearrangement uses TRBV18 and TRBJ2-7; TRBD2 is a possible D gene (5 bases). V dropped 3 bases and J dropped 2 bases, with 8 bases sitting between them. CDR1 KGHSH and CDR2 LQKENI come from the germline V gene. There are 13 residues in the CDR3. CDR3 region: CASSPRTAYEQYF. Written as DNA, the CDR3 is TGTGCCAGCTCACCTCGGACTGCCTACGAGCAGTACTTC.

The chain is built from TRBV21-1 and TRBJ2-7; TRBD2 is taken as the D call from the table, unchecked against the DNA. TRBV21-1 is assigned pseudogene status. The CDR3 has 17 amino acids. The CDR3 coding sequence is TGTGCCAGCAGCAAAACCGAGGTTCCGGGATCACACTACGAGCAGTACTTC. As protein: CASSKTEVPGSHYEQYF.

The chain links TRBV2 to TRBJ1-5; 7 nucleotides match TRBD1. The CDR3 is 20 amino acids. The trim removed 7 bases at V and 0 bases at J, leaving 21 bases unmatched. The germline CDR1 and CDR2 sequences are SNHLY and FYNNEI. The CDR3: CASTSFGMTGSLYSNQPQHF. CDR3 in DNA: TGTGCCAGCACCTCCTTCGGCATGACAGGGAGTCTATATAGCAATCAGCCCCAGCATTTT.

The CDR3 reads CASSVAPGAYEQYF. CDR3 bases: TGTGCCAGCAGCGTAGCCCCAGGGGCCTACGAGCAGTACTTC. The V call is TRBV9, the J call TRBJ2-7; a weak D match, TRBD1 (6 bases). Per the germline V gene, CDR1 is SGDLS and CDR2 is YYNGEE. The CDR3 extends over 14 amino acids. The ends were cut back, 0 bases at V and 2 bases at J, with 9 bases in the middle.

This clone was seen more than once but under ten times. The chain joins TRBV18 to TRBJ1-5, with 10 bases that match TRBD1. CDR1 and CDR2 from the germline V gene are KGHSH and LQKENI. V trimming: 5 bases; J trimming: 6 bases; junction bases outside the gene matches: 7. This CDR3 is 15 amino acids long. The CDR3 sequence is CASSSIRDRGQPQHF. In DNA, the CDR3 is TGTGCCAGCTCATCGATCCGGGACAGGGGTCAGCCCCAGCATTTT.

V gene TRBV30 combines with J gene TRBJ2-4; 7 positions agree with TRBD1. The V gene end was trimmed by 1 base and the J gene end by 8 bases; junction bases not matched to a gene: 5. The CDR3 consists of 13 residues. Per the germline V gene, CDR1 is GTSNPN and CDR2 is SVGIG (reference sequence). This CDR3 reads CAWSAGRGYIQYF. CDR3 bases: TGTGCCTGGAGTGCGGGCAGGGGGTACATTCAGTACTTC.

This sequence joins TRBV7-2 and TRBJ2-7, with 10 bases matching TRBD2. The germline V gene encodes CDR1 SGHTA and CDR2 FQGNSA. V shed 5 bases, J shed 2 bases, and the junction held 6 bases outside the gene matches. CDR3 length: 15 residues. The CDR3 loop reads CASSGGTSGTYEQYF. In DNA, the CDR3 is TGTGCCAGCAGCGGTGGAACTAGCGGGACCTACGAGCAGTACTTC. Supplemented by reference TRBV7-2 and TRBJ2-7, the full variable domain reads GAGVSQSPSNKVTEKGKDVELRCDPISGHTALYWYRQSLGQGLEFLIYFQGNSAPDKSGLPSDRFSAERTGGSVSTLTIQRTQQEDSAVYLCASSGGTSGTYEQYFGPGTRLTVT.